This T cell receptor beta chain emerged from a study of T cell responses to AZD1222 COVID-19 vaccine. Whole-study context: Analyses pooled second doses at about 4 or about 12 weeks. The study's findings and limits: Spike-specific TCR breadth and depth rose after two AZD1222 doses. Seropositivity was recorded at baseline in only a handful of AZD1222 recipients. Among the donors, most were white British and more were female, and clonal diversity was possibly underestimated.

Clones were read by immunoSEQ multiplex PCR, and TCRdb kept only the in-frame ones, dropping some. The sample comprises over 110,000 clones, around 90% of which are singletons, and 2.5% to 3.5% rests with the top ten. A word on this clone: Its antigen is undetermined.

V dropped 0 bases and J dropped 10 bases, with 10 bases sitting between them. The CDR3 sequence is 13 residues long. Germline values: CDR1 LGHNT, CDR2 FRNRAP. The V gene is TRBV12-5, the J gene TRBJ1-5; D unclear. This TCR came from an adult in good health. The specimen was peripheral blood, collected on day 0 of AZD1222 vaccination. CDR3 sequence reads: CASGLVPHGPQHF. In DNA, the CDR3 is TGTGCTAGTGGTTTGGTCCCCCATGGTCCCCAGCATTTT.